The source of this TCR beta chain is a study of blood T cell repertoires in COVID-19. Study information: Samples of COVID-19 (acute and convalescent) were obtained from the United States, Italy and Spain.

The study recruited people aged roughly 18 to 100 years across 20 to 30 US areas. Recovered status in Cohort 3 required two negative PCRs, clearance, or symptom resolution. Sequenced by immunoSEQ multiplex PCR; TCRdb stores in-frame clones only, minus some. Here the sample spans under 300,000 clones, just over 90% being singletons. There are 16 residues in the CDR3. Germline values: CDR1 SGHTA, CDR2 FQGTGA. The J segment lost 3 bases and the V segment lost 4 bases, leaving 11 bases of the junction unmatched. The receptor was derived from a woman younger than 30 who had recovered from COVID-19. The chain combines TRBV7-3 with TRBJ1-2, with 7 bases identical to TRBD1. Sequenced sample: PBMCs or T cells enriched from blood (not recorded which). For the CDR3, the DNA is TGTGCCAGCAGCTCAACCCCCGGGACAGCTTACTATGGCTACACCTTC. Residues: CASSSTPGTAYYGYTF.